This TCR beta chain was recovered during a study of blood T cell repertoires in COVID-19 (TCRdb year 2020). Notes on the research overall: Samples from collaborators originated in the United States, Italy and Spain and spanned both the acute and convalescent phases of COVID-19. The prospective study material was composed of cDNA or gDNA derived from T cells, B-cell-depleted T cells, or PBMCs. The samples were drawn from the first 160 participants of the ongoing ImmuneRACE study and from under 1,500 subjects provided by 6 global collaborators. Where available, HLA class I and class II types were obtained from metadata supplied by the sample provider rather than from assay-based typing. The dataset comprised deeply sampled blood TCRbeta repertoires from subjects exposed to, actively infected with, or recovered from COVID-19. Nearly every sample came with metadata listing a de-identified subject ID, COVID-19 status, age in years and sex. The repertoires were released in a freely available public database intended as a resource for research on the immune response to SARS-CoV-2.

CDR1 and CDR2 are drawn from the germline V gene (reference sequence): MNHEY, SMNVEV. Reading from cysteine to phenylalanine, the CDR3 counts 15 amino acids. Just the 45-base CDR3 DNA is kept, in frame starting at base 1. Trimmed from V: 6 bases; trimmed from J: 4 bases; junction bases lacking a gene match: 6. The study at large found these results: The quantity of clinical and demographic metadata differed by source and by participant and was supplied without curation.

As to this clone: What antigen it recognizes has not been identified. The input lacks base qualities; no much larger clone sits a single base away.

The immunoSEQ Assay, a bias-controlled multiplex PCR, was used to amplify TCRbeta CDR3 regions from genomic DNA. In the source study's methods: Within the assay, amplification of reference gene primers was used to estimate how many nucleated cells each sample contained. Sequence reads were collapsed and filtered to measure the absolute abundance of every unique TCRbeta CDR3 rearrangement. For each sample, productive Simpson clonality was calculated by taking the square root of Simpson's diversity index across productive rearrangements. Entries here come from immuneACCESS through TCRdb and include only in-frame sequences with V and J called. Some clones fail to appear in such tables; in the studies checked, an unresolved V gene covers under half of the shortfall, and the cause of the remainder is unknown. The D gene and trimming were derived from the DNA, and the V and J assignments and clone size from that table. This sample holds over 250,000 clones; 70% to 90% were observed only once. The top ten clones comprise 2% to 2.5% of the sample.

Collaborating institutions collected whole blood in K2EDTA tubes following their own protocols. For TCRbeta analysis, collaborator samples were shipped as frozen whole blood, as isolated PBMCs, or as DNA extracted from either sample type. The clonotype was recovered from a woman in her 50s with acute or convalescent COVID-19. The specimen sequenced was peripheral blood. In this chain, TRBV27 is recombined with TRBJ2-2, and TRBD1 matches 9 of the central bases. The sequence in DNA is TGTGCCAGCAGCGGACAGGGGAGTAGCACCGGGGAGCTGTTTTTT. It codes for CASSGQGSSTGELFF.